The 31 T cell receptor beta chains given below trace back to one sample, sequenced in a study of T cells in narcolepsy (dated by TCRdb to between 2017 and 2018). Library preparation used the immunoSEQ multiplex PCR assay. TCRdb provides this immuneACCESS table in a form limited to in-frame rearrangements. Some clones are lacking; in checked studies, under half of them reflect an unresolved V gene, and why the rest are absent is not known. A total of some 32,000 clones appear in this sample, 60% to 80% of them only once. Together, the top ten hold 3.8% of the sample. The sequencing sample was made of memory (CD45RA-) CD4+ T cells from blood. The cell subset or site label, read with the paper, signifies: memory T cells sorted ex vivo from peripheral blood. These TCRs come from a human donor in good health.

This clone was observed once. The chain recombines TRBV11-3 with TRBJ2-7; D remains unclear. Germline V gene sequence: CDR1 SGHNT, CDR2 YENEEA. V gave up 1 base and J gave up 0 bases, with 7 bases separating them. There are 14 residues in the CDR3. The CDR3 sequence: CASSLVPSSYEQYF. CDR3 nucleotide sequence: TGTGCCAGCAGCTTAGTCCCAAGCTCCTACGAGCAGTACTTC.

This rearrangement joins TRBV7-7 to TRBJ2-1, with unresolved D. This CDR3 contains 13 residues. In germline, CDR1 is SSHAT, CDR2 FNYEAQ (reference sequence). V lost 1 base and J 6 bases, leaving 7 bases between the germline ends. The CDR3 coding sequence is TGTGCCAGCAGCTTAGGTGCTGTCAATGAGCAGTTCTTC. It yields the protein CASSLGAVNEQFF.

The chain joins TRBV6-1 to TRBJ1-1, with D uncertain. This CDR3 contains 13 residues. V was trimmed by 7 bases and J by 0 bases, leaving 9 bases between them. Per the germline V gene, CDR1 is MNHNS and CDR2 is SASEGT. CDR3 coding DNA: TGTGCCAGCACTGAGGAGCTGAACACTGAAGCTTTCTTT. Protein: CASTEELNTEAFF.

To note about this clone: Other DNA sequences within the sample encode an identical CDR3. The chain joins TRBV10-3 to TRBJ1-2, with D possibly being TRBD1 (5 bases). V lost 0 bases, J lost 4 bases, and 18 bases lay in between. The CDR3 totals 17 residues. Germline-derived CDR1 and CDR2 are ENHRY and SYGVKD. CDR3 region: CAISESRGRSLGYGYTF. The CDR3 DNA sequence: TGTGCCATCAGTGAGTCGAGGGGAAGATCGCTTGGCTATGGCTACACCTTC.

This chain links TRBV7-2 with TRBJ1-2; 9 positions match TRBD1. The CDR3 contains 14 residues. V trimming: 4 bases; J trimming: 4 bases; junction bases outside the gene matches: 4. Germline V gene data show CDR1 as SGHTA and CDR2 as FQGNSA. The CDR3 nucleotides are TGTGCCAGCAGCTCCACAGGGGGCATCTATGGCTACACCTTC. Translating it yields CASSSTGGIYGYTF.

This chain connects TRBV19 to TRBJ1-3; D perhaps matches TRBD1 (6 bases). This CDR3 contains 14 residues. From germline, CDR1 is LNHDA and CDR2 SQIVND (reference sequence). V was shortened by 7 bases and J by 7 bases, with 17 bases between the two germline ends. As DNA, the CDR3 is TGTGCCAGTACCCCTACAGGTAGGGGGAACACCATATATTTT. Protein sequence: CASTPTGRGNTIYF.

The rearrangement links TRBV4-1 to TRBJ1-1, with D possibly TRBD1 on 5 matching bases. The ends were cut back, 1 base at V and 12 bases at J, with 21 bases in the middle. Germline values: CDR1 MGHRA, CDR2 YSYEKL. CDR3 length: 15 residues. CDR3 nucleotides: TGCGCCAGCAGCCAAGCTTTAGTTTCCAGGGTCCGGACTTTCTTT. Translation gives CASSQALVSRVRTFF.

The rearrangement uses TRBV5-1 and TRBJ2-7; 7 bases align to TRBD2. V dropped 1 base and J dropped 1; count of bases not matched to a gene: 2. The CDR3 has 14 residues. The germline V gene encodes CDR1 SGHRS and CDR2 YFSETQ. CDR3 region: CASSLPLASYEQYF. Here the CDR3 DNA reads TGCGCCAGCAGCTTGCCACTAGCGTCCTACGAGCAGTACTTC. The whole variable domain, remainder taken from reference TRBV5-1 and TRBJ2-7, is KAGVTQTPRYLIKTRGQQVTLSCSPISGHRSVSWYQQTPGQGLQFLFEYFSETQRNKGNFPGRFSGRQFSNSRSEMNVSTLELGDSALYLCASSLPLASYEQYFGPGTRLTVT.

This clone was seen just once. The V gene is TRBV28, the J gene TRBJ1-5; D not resolved. The CDR3 sequence is 18 residues long. The germline CDR1 and CDR2 sequences are MDHEN and SYDVKM. V was trimmed by 5 bases and J by 0 bases, leaving 20 bases between them. CDR3 bases: TGTGCCAGCAGTGACTGGCAGCTAAACTCCTATAGCAATCAGCCCCAGCATTTT. It is translated as CASSDWQLNSYSNQPQHF.

The V and J genes are TRBV5-6 and TRBJ2-5, with D perhaps matching TRBD1 (5 bases). Trimming pared 4 bases from V and 9 bases from J, leaving 16 bases between. The CDR3 totals 13 residues. Germline lookup yields CDR1 SGHDT and CDR2 YYEEEE. CDR3 loop: CASSPWVEGAQYF. In DNA, the CDR3 is TGTGCCAGCAGCCCCTGGGTCGAAGGGGCCCAGTACTTC.

The CDR3 is CASRPYPNNEQFF. DNA for the CDR3: TGCGCCAGCAGACCTTATCCTAACAATGAGCAGTTCTTC. V is TRBV5-1 and J is TRBJ2-1; no reliable D call. This CDR3 is 13 amino acids long. Germline V gene data show CDR1 as SGHRS and CDR2 as YFSETQ. Between the trimmed V and J ends, which lost 5 bases and 5 bases, there was a span of 11 bases.

The chain joins TRBV29-1 to TRBJ2-1, with 10 bases fitting TRBD2. Germline CDR1 is SQVTM and CDR2 is ANQGSEA. The CDR3 extends over 20 amino acids. The J segment lost 4 bases and the V segment lost 1 base, leaving 19 bases of the junction unmatched. The DNA for the CDR3 is TGCAGCGTTGAAGGGAGTGTTGGTAGCGGGAGGCGTCCACAGTACAATGAGCAGTTCTTC. Translated: CSVEGSVGSGRRPQYNEQFF.

This CDR3 is CASSPPGPKGGETQYF. In DNA, the CDR3 is TGTGCCAGCAGTCCCCCCGGGCCGAAGGGGGGAGAGACCCAGTACTTC. V usage is TRBV25-1 and J usage is TRBJ2-5; tentatively, D is TRBD1 or TRBD2 (6 bases each). Germline CDR1 reads MGHDK; CDR2 reads SYGVNS. The V gene lost 5 bases and the J gene lost 4 bases, with 20 bases spanning the gap. This CDR3 has 16 amino acids.

The chain couples TRBV6-5 to TRBJ2-7, with TRBD2 matching 10 bases. Germline V gene sequence: CDR1 MNHEY, CDR2 SVGAGI. This CDR3 spans 14 amino acids. V lost 4 bases to trimming and J lost 4 bases; unmatched junction nucleotides: 4. The CDR3 DNA reads TGTGCCAGCAGTTCAGCGGGAGGGCTATACGAGCAGTACTTC. Translation gives CASSSAGGLYEQYF.

The chain recombines TRBV30 with TRBJ1-2; the match to TRBD1 covers 9 bases. Germline V gene data show CDR1 as GTSNPN and CDR2 as SVGIG (reference sequence). Losses at the gene ends were 3 bases for V and 5 bases for J; bases not matched to a gene: 7. The CDR3 length is 14 residues. As DNA, the CDR3 is TGTGCCTGGAGCCCTACAGGGGGCGTTTATGGCTACACCTTC. Translated: CAWSPTGGVYGYTF.

This clone was picked up a small number of times. The chain recombines TRBV5-1 with TRBJ2-7, with D hard to call. The CDR3 has 14 residues. Germline-derived CDR1 and CDR2 are SGHRS and YFSETQ. With 0 bases removed from V and 0 bases from J, the gap between germline ends came to 7 bases. CDR3 sequence reads: CASSLGTHSYEQYF. The DNA of the CDR3 is TGCGCCAGCAGCTTGGGGACCCACTCCTACGAGCAGTACTTC.

This chain uses TRBV28 with TRBJ2-7, with TRBD1 identical over 10 bases. The CDR3 sequence is 14 residues long. CDR1 and CDR2 from the germline V gene are MDHEN and SYDVKM. The chain's CDR3 is CATKGQGSAYEQYF. CDR3 in DNA: TGTGCAACCAAGGGACAGGGGTCAGCCTACGAGCAGTACTTC.

The V and J genes are TRBV7-7 and TRBJ2-2; D might be TRBD1 (6 bases). Germline CDR1 SSHAT, CDR2 FNYEAQ (reference sequence). The V end was cut by 0 bases, the J end by 8 bases, with 25 bases between. The CDR3 totals 19 residues. The CDR3 DNA reads TGTGCCAGCAGCTTAGCACCCGGGACATCCAGTGCGATTCAAGGGGAGCTGTTTTTT. Amino acids: CASSLAPGTSSAIQGELFF.

This chain uses TRBV5-1 with TRBJ2-1, with D possibly matching TRBD2 (5 bases). The CDR3 runs 13 residues. V lost 0 bases, J lost 7 bases, and 8 bases lay in between. Per the germline V gene, CDR1 is SGHRS and CDR2 is YFSETQ. Here the CDR3 reads CASSLDLANEQFF. The CDR3 nucleotides are TGCGCCAGCAGCTTGGACCTAGCAAATGAGCAGTTCTTC.

The chain couples TRBV2 to TRBJ2-1, with 8 bases lining up with TRBD2. Germline CDR1 SNHLY, CDR2 FYNNEI. The CDR3 covers 16 residues. V shed 6 bases, J shed 5 bases, and the junction held 12 bases outside the gene matches. Here the CDR3 DNA reads TGTGCCAGCAGCCCGAGAGGGACTAGTCAGAACAATGAGCAGTTCTTC. Translated: CASSPRGTSQNNEQFF.

This chain uses TRBV21-1 with TRBJ2-6. TRBV21-1 is given as a pseudogene. The CDR3 sequence is 17 residues long. The CDR3 bases are TGTGCCAGCAGCGAAAGGGACGGAAGCTCTGGGGCCAACGTCCTGACTTTC. Translation gives CASSERDGSSGANVLTF.

This chain links TRBV5-1 with TRBJ2-2; the D gene could be TRBD1 or TRBD2 (5 bases each). Deletions cut 4 bases from V and 2 bases from J, with 24 bases between. Germline CDR1 and CDR2: SGHRS and YFSETQ. The CDR3 contains 19 residues. In nucleotides, the CDR3 is TGCGCCAGCAGCACGCTACCCCCTCGGGGCATACCAAACACCGGGGAGCTGTTTTTT. Translation: CASSTLPPRGIPNTGELFF.

V is TRBV19 and J is TRBJ1-2; D is unclear. The CDR3 length is 10 residues. V gave up 1 base and J gave up 8 bases, with 2 bases separating them. Germline CDR1 reads LNHDA; CDR2 reads SQIVND (reference sequence). The CDR3 here is CASSIGGYTF. The CDR3 coding sequence is TGTGCCAGTAGTATAGGCGGCTACACCTTC.

This clone is a singleton in its sample. The V call is TRBV5-1, the J call TRBJ2-7, with D uncertain. Germline CDR1 reads SGHRS; CDR2 reads YFSETQ. This CDR3 is 14 amino acids long. Trimming removed 0 bases from V and 0 bases from J, with 7 bases in between. The CDR3 DNA sequence: TGCGCCAGCAGCTTGGCCACTGGCTCCTACGAGCAGTACTTC. Protein product: CASSLATGSYEQYF.

A word on this clone: At one boundary the junction diverges from the germline segment, which might be a read error. V and J are TRBV7-3 and TRBJ2-6, with D possibly TRBD2 on 6 matching bases. CDR1 SGHTA and CDR2 FQGTGA come from the germline V gene. The CDR3 is 18 residues long. CDR3 nucleotides: TGTGCCAGCAGCCTAACCCGATTGGGACTTACCGGGGCCAACGTCCTGACTTTC. Encoded protein: CASSLTRLGLTGANVLTF.

This clone has more than one count but fewer than ten. This sequence joins TRBV29-1 and TRBJ2-2, with 7 bases identical to TRBD2. The CDR3 contains 14 residues. V lost 5 bases and J lost 3; bases outside the gene matches: 6. Germline assignment: CDR1 SQVTM and CDR2 ANQGSEA. CDR3 DNA sequence: TGCAGCGTTACCGGCCTAGCGGACACCGGGGAGCTGTTTTTT. This translates into CSVTGLADTGELFF.

J is TRBJ1-2 and V is TRBV30; D not certain. In germline, CDR1 is GTSNPN, CDR2 SVGIG (reference sequence). The CDR3 is 12 amino acids. Trimming cost V 0 bases and J 4 bases, with 6 bases left between them. In DNA, the CDR3 is TGTGCCTGGAGTGTAAGTGGCTATGGCTACACCTTC. This translates into CAWSVSGYGYTF.

The chain joins TRBV28 to TRBJ1-1; weak D call: TRBD1 (5 bases). Germline V gene data show CDR1 as MDHEN and CDR2 as SYDVKM. The CDR3 is 13 residues long. Trimming cost V 7 bases and J 4 bases, with 13 bases left between them. The CDR3: CASIPGRSTEAFF. CDR3 nucleotide sequence: TGTGCCAGCATTCCGGGACGGAGCACTGAAGCTTTCTTT. The entire variable domain, with the rest obtained from reference TRBV28 and TRBJ1-1, is as follows: DVKVTQSSRYLVKRTGEKVFLECVQDMDHENMFWYRQDPGLGLRLIYFSYDVKMKEKGDIPEGYSVSREKKERFSLILESASTNQTSMYLCASIPGRSTEAFFGQGTRLTVV.

The V and J genes are TRBV5-6 and TRBJ1-5; no clear D. Germline V CDR1 and CDR2: SGHDT, YYEEEE. Trimming removed 0 bases at V and 7 bases at J, with 11 bases between. This CDR3 is built from 14 residues. DNA of the CDR3: TGTGCCAGCAGCTTGGTTACCAGCGACCAGCCCCAGCATTTT. This encodes CASSLVTSDQPQHF.

This sequence joins TRBV19 and TRBJ2-5; the match to TRBD2 covers 11 bases. Germline V gene data show CDR1 as LNHDA and CDR2 as SQIVND (reference sequence). This CDR3 is built from 16 residues. V gave up 3 bases and J gave up 5 bases; unmatched junction bases: 8. DNA of the CDR3: TGTGCCAGTAGTATGGGTAGCGGGAGGGGAGGCGAGACCCAGTACTTC. It encodes CASSMGSGRGGETQYF.

The gene calls are TRBV2 and TRBJ1-5; TRBD1 matches at 7 bases. The germline V gene encodes CDR1 SNHLY and CDR2 FYNNEI. The ends lost 7 bases at V and 3 bases at J; junction bases unmatched: 9. The length of the CDR3 is 15 residues. The CDR3 is CASTTTGSNNQPQHF. The CDR3 DNA reads TGTGCCAGCACTACGACAGGGTCCAACAATCAGCCCCAGCATTTT.